Listed here are 18 T cell receptor beta chains from one sample, sequenced in a study of T cell responses to AZD1222 COVID-19 vaccine. The data were produced by immunoSEQ multiplex PCR, yet TCRdb's version contains in-frame clones alone and is incomplete. This sample has about 84,000 clones; 70% to 90% occur once, and the top ten carry roughly 1.6%. Sample: peripheral blood, taken on day 0 of AZD1222 vaccination. These receptors all stem from an adult in good health.

This rearrangement joins TRBV19 to TRBJ2-1; unclear D gene. Germline CDR1 reads LNHDA; CDR2 reads SQIVND (reference sequence). The CDR3 spans 12 residues. V was pared by 1 base and J by 2 bases, with 0 bases between. The CDR3: CASSIAYNEQFF. CDR3 DNA: TGTGCCAGTAGTATAGCCTACAATGAGCAGTTCTTC.

The gene calls are TRBV7-8 and TRBJ1-1; D is possibly TRBD1 (6 bases). V was trimmed by 3 bases and J by 0 bases, leaving 17 bases between them. The germline V gene encodes CDR1 SGHVS and CDR2 FQNEAQ. The CDR3 is 17 amino acids. The CDR3 reads CASSFRSDRFMNTEAFF. For the CDR3, the DNA is TGTGCCAGCAGCTTCCGAAGCGACAGGTTCATGAACACTGAAGCTTTCTTT.

A single count supports this clone. An end of the junction does not agree with germline; a read error may underlie this. This chain uses TRBV6-5 with TRBJ1-5; D is uncertain. CDR3 length: 14 amino acids. Germline loops: CDR1 MNHEY, CDR2 SVGAGI. The CDR3 protein is CASRPAASNQPQHF. Here the CDR3 DNA reads TGTGCCTCCAGACCGGCAGCCAGCAATCAGCCTCAGCATTTT.

The chain joins TRBV4-1 to TRBJ1-2; D unclear. CDR1 MGHRA and CDR2 YSYEKL come from the germline V gene. This CDR3 region has 15 residues. Trimming shortened V by 5 bases and J by 4 bases, and 17 bases separated the two germline ends. The CDR3 loop is CASSTVPGSPYGYTF. The DNA of the CDR3 is TGCGCCAGCAGCACTGTTCCCGGGTCTCCCTATGGCTACACCTTC.

The gene calls are TRBV5-6 and TRBJ2-7; D is unresolved. CDR1 is SGHDT and CDR2 is YYEEEE in the germline V gene. The V end lost 6 bases, the J end lost 0 bases, and 19 bases lay between the germline ends. CDR3 length: 16 residues. This CDR3 reads CASTIFSRGYSYEQYF. DNA of the CDR3: TGTGCCAGCACTATTTTCTCTCGCGGTTACTCCTACGAGCAGTACTTC.

This clone has just one count. The chain joins TRBV30 to TRBJ1-5; 7 bases match TRBD1. CDR1 and CDR2 (germline): GTSNPN, SVGIG (reference sequence). The J segment lost 4 bases and the V segment lost 3 bases, leaving 3 bases of the junction unmatched. The CDR3 spans 13 residues. The CDR3 region is CAWSRDSNQPQHF. CDR3 sequence (DNA): TGTGCCTGGAGCCGGGACAGTAATCAGCCCCAGCATTTT.

This clone was detected a few times. The chain combines TRBV5-6 with TRBJ2-1, with D unclear. V was clipped by 3 bases and J by 6 bases, with 16 bases between them. Germline CDR1 is SGHDT and CDR2 is YYEEEE. The CDR3 extends over 15 amino acids. The CDR3 DNA sequence: TGTGCCAGCAGCTCTCCTCTCATCCGGCCCAATGAGCAGTTCTTC. As protein: CASSSPLIRPNEQFF.

The chain joins TRBV19 to TRBJ2-1; 13 bases are shared with TRBD2. Germline V gene data show CDR1 as LNHDA and CDR2 as SQIVND (reference sequence). With 5 bases clipped from V and 13 bases from J, the junction kept 14 bases outside the gene matches. The CDR3 is 16 amino acids. CDR3 sequence reads: CASSQTGTSGEEEQFF. Here the CDR3 DNA reads TGTGCCAGTAGTCAAACCGGGACTAGCGGGGAGGAGGAACAGTTCTTC.

The gene calls are TRBV7-8 and TRBJ1-2, with D possibly being TRBD1 (6 bases). V dropped 3 bases and J dropped 7 bases, with 15 bases sitting between them. CDR3 size: 14 residues. Germline lookup yields CDR1 SGHVS and CDR2 FQNEAQ. CDR3 residues: CASSLMGGDGGYTF. CDR3 DNA: TGTGCCAGCAGCTTGATGGGGGGCGATGGTGGCTACACCTTC.

The chain has TRBV19 and TRBJ1-4; possibly TRBD1 for D (5 bases). The CDR3 is 16 amino acids. V dropped 10 bases and J dropped 2 bases, with 20 bases sitting between them. From germline, CDR1 is LNHDA and CDR2 SQIVND (reference sequence). CDR3 DNA: TGTGCCACCGCCCCCCCTCCAGGGATGACTAATGAAAAACTGTTTTTT. Translation gives CATAPPPGMTNEKLFF.

The chain links TRBV4-1 to TRBJ1-6; tentatively, D is TRBD1 (5 bases). The CDR3 spans 15 residues. The V end lost 0 bases, the J end lost 10 bases, and 13 bases lay between the germline ends. Per the germline V gene, CDR1 is MGHRA and CDR2 is YSYEKL. CDR3 loop: CASSQEGQRASPLHF. The CDR3 DNA follows: TGCGCCAGCAGCCAAGAAGGACAAAGGGCCTCACCCCTCCACTTT.

This chain joins TRBV10-2 and TRBJ1-3; D not resolved. CDR3 length: 13 residues. With 3 bases removed from V and 4 bases from J, the gap between germline ends came to 7 bases. Per germline, CDR1 WSHSY and CDR2 SAAADI. The CDR3: CASSEVAGNTIYF. CDR3 nucleotide sequence: TGCGCCAGCAGTGAAGTGGCGGGAAACACCATATATTTT.

The chain couples TRBV3-1 (or the pseudogene TRBV3-2) to TRBJ2-5; 8 bases are shared with TRBD1. Germline trimming cut 5 bases from V and 4 bases from J; bases unmatched to any gene: 9. The CDR3 runs to 15 residues. Germline values: CDR1 LGHDT, CDR2 YNNKEL (reference sequence). The CDR3 coding sequence is TGTGCCAGCAGCTCGCCTCAGGGGGCGGGAGAGACCCAGTACTTC. Protein: CASSSPQGAGETQYF.

The rearrangement joins TRBV13 to TRBJ2-3; 9 nucleotides line up with TRBD1. The germline gives CDR1 PRHDT, CDR2 FYEKMQ (reference sequence). The trim removed 5 bases at V and 5 bases at J, leaving 8 bases unmatched. The CDR3 has 15 amino acids. CDR3 protein: CASSNKGQGVDTQYF. As DNA, the CDR3 is TGTGCCAGCAGCAATAAGGGACAGGGTGTAGATACGCAGTATTTT.

This clone was recorded once. This chain links TRBV18 with TRBJ2-7; 7 bases are a match to TRBD1. V gave up 3 bases and J gave up 3 bases; unmatched junction bases: 2. Germline V gene data show CDR1 as KGHSH and CDR2 as LQKENI. The length of the CDR3 is 13 residues. This chain's CDR3 is CASSPGQSYEQYF. The CDR3 nucleotides are TGTGCCAGCTCACCGGGACAGAGCTACGAGCAGTACTTC.

The J gene is TRBJ2-7, the V gene TRBV6-6; D possibly uses TRBD1 or TRBD2 (7 bases each). The CDR3 runs to 16 residues. Trimming pared 8 bases from V and 0 bases from J, leaving 20 bases between. Germline V gives CDR1 MNHNY, CDR2 SVGAGI (reference sequence). The CDR3 DNA sequence: TGTGCCAGCGAAAGGGGGGGACAGCGCACCTCCTACGAGCAGTACTTC. This gives the protein CASERGGQRTSYEQYF.

V gene TRBV19 combines with J gene TRBJ1-1; 7 bases align to TRBD1. The germline CDR1 and CDR2 sequences are LNHDA and SQIVND (reference sequence). The CDR3 runs to 14 residues. The junction had 6 bases not matched to a gene; V was cut back by 5 bases and J by 3 bases. The CDR3 DNA reads TGTGCCAGTAGTCCCCGACAGGGACACACTGAAGCTTTCTTT. Its protein is CASSPRQGHTEAFF.

This chain connects TRBV2 to TRBJ2-1; D may be TRBD1 or TRBD2 (7 bases each). The ends were cut back, 4 bases at V and 12 bases at J, with 22 bases in the middle. CDR3 length: 15 residues. Germline V gene sequence: CDR1 SNHLY, CDR2 FYNNEI. The CDR3 sequence is CASSVQETSQGGQFF. CDR3 nucleotides: TGTGCCAGCAGTGTTCAGGAGACTAGCCAGGGGGGGCAGTTCTTC. The variable domain in full, completed from reference TRBV2 and TRBJ2-1, reads EPEVTQTPSHQVTQMGQEVILRCVPISNHLYFYWYRQILGQKVEFLVSFYNNEISEKSEIFDDQFSVERPDGSNFTLKIRSTKLEDSAMYFCASSVQETSQGGQFFGPGTRLTVL.